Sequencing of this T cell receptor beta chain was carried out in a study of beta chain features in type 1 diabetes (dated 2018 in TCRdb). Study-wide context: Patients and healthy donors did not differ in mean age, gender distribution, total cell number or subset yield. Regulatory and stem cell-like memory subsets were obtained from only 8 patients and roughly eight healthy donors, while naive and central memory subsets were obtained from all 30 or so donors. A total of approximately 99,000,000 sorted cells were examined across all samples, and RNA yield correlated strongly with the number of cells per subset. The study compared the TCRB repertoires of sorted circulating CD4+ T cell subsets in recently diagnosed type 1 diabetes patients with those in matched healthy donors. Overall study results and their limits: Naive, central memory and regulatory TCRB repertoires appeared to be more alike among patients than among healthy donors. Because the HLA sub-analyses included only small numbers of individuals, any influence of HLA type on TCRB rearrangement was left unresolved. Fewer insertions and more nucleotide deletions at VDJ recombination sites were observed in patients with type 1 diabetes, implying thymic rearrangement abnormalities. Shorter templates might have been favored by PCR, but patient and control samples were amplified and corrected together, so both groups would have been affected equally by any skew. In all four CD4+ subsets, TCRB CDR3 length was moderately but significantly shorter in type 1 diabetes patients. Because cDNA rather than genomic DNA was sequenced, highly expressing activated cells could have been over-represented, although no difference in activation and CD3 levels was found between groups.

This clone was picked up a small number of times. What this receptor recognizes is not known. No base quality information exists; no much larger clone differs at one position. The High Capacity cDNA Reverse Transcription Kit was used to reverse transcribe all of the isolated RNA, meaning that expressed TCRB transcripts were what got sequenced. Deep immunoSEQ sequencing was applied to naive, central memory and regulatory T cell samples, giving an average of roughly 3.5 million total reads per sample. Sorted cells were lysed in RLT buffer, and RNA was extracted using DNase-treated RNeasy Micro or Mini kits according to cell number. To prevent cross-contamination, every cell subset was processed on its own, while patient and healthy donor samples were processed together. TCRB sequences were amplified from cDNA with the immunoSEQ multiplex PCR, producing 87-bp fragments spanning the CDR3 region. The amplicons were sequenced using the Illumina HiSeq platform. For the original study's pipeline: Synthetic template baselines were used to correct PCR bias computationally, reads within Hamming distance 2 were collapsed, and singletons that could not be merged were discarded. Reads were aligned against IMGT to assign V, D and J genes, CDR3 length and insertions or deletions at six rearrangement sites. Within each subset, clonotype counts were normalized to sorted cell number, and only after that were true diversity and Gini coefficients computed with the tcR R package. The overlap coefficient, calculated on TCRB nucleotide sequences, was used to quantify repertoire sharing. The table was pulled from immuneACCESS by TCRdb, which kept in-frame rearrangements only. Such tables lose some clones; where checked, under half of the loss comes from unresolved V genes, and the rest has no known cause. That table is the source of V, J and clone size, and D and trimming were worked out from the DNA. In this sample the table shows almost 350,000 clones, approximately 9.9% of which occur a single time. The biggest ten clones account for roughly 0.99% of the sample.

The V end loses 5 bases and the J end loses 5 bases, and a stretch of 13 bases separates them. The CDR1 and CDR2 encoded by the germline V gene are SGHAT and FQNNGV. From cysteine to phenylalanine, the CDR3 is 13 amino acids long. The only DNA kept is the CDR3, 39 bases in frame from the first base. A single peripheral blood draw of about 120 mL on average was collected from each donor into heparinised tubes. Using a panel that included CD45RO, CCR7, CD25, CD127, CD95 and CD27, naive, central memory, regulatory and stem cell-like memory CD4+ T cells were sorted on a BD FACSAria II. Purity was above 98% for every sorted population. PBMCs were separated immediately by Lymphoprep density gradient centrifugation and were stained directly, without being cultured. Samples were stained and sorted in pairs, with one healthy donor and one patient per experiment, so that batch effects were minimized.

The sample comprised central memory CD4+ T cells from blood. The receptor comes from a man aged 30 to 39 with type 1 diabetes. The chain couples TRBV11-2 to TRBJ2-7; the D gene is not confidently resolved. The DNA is TGTGCCAGCAGCCCTGGGTTCGAGGACGAGCAGTACTTC. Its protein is CASSPGFEDEQYF.